This T cell receptor (beta chain) was identified in a study of breast tumors, draining lymph nodes, adjacent tissues. One entry per CDR3 protein, called by TCRdb with MiXCR from the multiplex PCR reads. Altogether about 200,000 distinct CDR3 sequences are present, under 35% being singletons, with the ten largest covering roughly 3.5%. Axillary draining lymph nodes of breast cancer patients supplied the node samples. Per germline, CDR1 DFQATT and CDR2 SNEGSKA (reference sequence). The length of the CDR3 is 10 residues. V was clipped by 2 bases and J by 4 bases, with 2 bases between them. Concerning this clonotype itself: This may stem from a read error, because a much larger clone lies one nucleotide away. The CDR3 does not close with the conserved phenylalanine or tryptophan, likely indicating a read error.

The TCR was taken from a female donor with breast cancer. Some clones in this sample may be carry-over from other donors' samples. Sequencing was carried out using axillary lymph node tissue. The chain uses TRBV20-1 and TRBJ2-5; D is unresolved. The CDR3 here is CSARTETQYS. Written as DNA, the CDR3 is TGCAGTGCTAGAACAGAGACCCAGTACTCC.